A single sample is the source of the 18 T cell receptor beta chains below, sequenced in a study of OX40 agonist ivuxolimab in advanced cancers. The table came from immunoSEQ multiplex PCR; TCRdb's copy has only in-frame clones and leaves some out. The repertoire holds over 85,000 clones, with just under 95% as singletons. This material consisted of CD4+ or CD8+ T cells sorted from blood, taken in a trial of the OX40 agonist ivuxolimab. The origin of the receptors is an adult with an advanced solid tumor such as melanoma, head and neck, liver or kidney cancer.

The chain has TRBV4-2 and TRBJ1-1; maybe TRBD1 (5 bases). The length of the CDR3 is 16 residues. With 0 bases removed from V and 0 bases from J, the gap between germline ends came to 11 bases. Germline assignment: CDR1 LGHNA and CDR2 YNFKEQ. The CDR3 bases are TGTGCCAGCAGCCAAGATTGGCGCAGGGTGAACACTGAAGCTTTCTTT. Its protein product is CASSQDWRRVNTEAFF.

The chain carries TRBV18 and TRBJ2-2; D might be TRBD2 (5 bases). V shed 1 base and J shed 4 bases, with 10 bases lying between them. CDR3 size: 15 residues. Germline-derived CDR1 and CDR2 are KGHSH and LQKENI. As DNA, the CDR3 is TGTGCCAGCTCACCACTTAATGCGGGCACCGGGGAGCTGTTTTTT. Translated, it gives CASSPLNAGTGELFF. Supplemented by reference TRBV18 and TRBJ2-2, the full variable domain reads NAGVMQNPRHLVRRRGQEARLRCSPMKGHSHVYWYRQLPEEGLKFMVYLQKENIIDESGMPKERFSAEFPKEGPSILRIQQVVRGDSAAYFCASSPLNAGTGELFFGEGSRLTVL.

This chain joins TRBV28 and TRBJ2-6; weak D call: TRBD2 (6 bases). The CDR3 is made up of 15 amino acids. Germline loops: CDR1 MDHEN, CDR2 SYDVKM. The V and J ends lost 3 bases and 2 bases respectively, with 8 bases between them. CDR3 nucleotides: TGTGCCAGCAGTTTCGGAGGGGCTGGGGCCAACGTCCTGACTTTC. Translation: CASSFGGAGANVLTF.

This sequence joins TRBV28 and TRBJ1-2; possibly TRBD1 for D (6 bases). The V end lost 4 bases, the J end lost 7 bases, and 19 bases lay between the germline ends. Germline V gene data show CDR1 as MDHEN and CDR2 as SYDVKM. The CDR3 runs 15 residues. This CDR3 reads CASSYETGGSSGYTF. The CDR3 DNA reads TGTGCCAGCAGTTACGAGACAGGCGGATCTAGTGGCTACACCTTC.

This chain uses TRBV5-4 with TRBJ2-1; D possibly corresponds to TRBD2 (6 bases). CDR3 length equals 16 residues. Looked up from germline, CDR1 is SGHNT and CDR2 is YYREEE (reference sequence). Trimming removed 4 bases at V and 7 bases at J, with 21 bases between. The CDR3: CASSTPKRVGTNEQFF. In DNA form, the CDR3 reads TGTGCCAGCAGCACTCCCAAGCGGGTCGGAACTAATGAGCAGTTCTTC.

The V call is TRBV10-3, the J call TRBJ1-6, with a tentative D call TRBD1 (5 bases). CDR1 ENHRY and CDR2 SYGVKD come from the germline V gene. Trimming removed 2 bases from V and 8 bases from J, with 13 bases in between. The CDR3 extends over 15 amino acids. The CDR3 coding sequence is TGTGCCATCAGTGAGGCCCGGGGGTCTGATTCACCCCTCCACTTT. Its protein product is CAISEARGSDSPLHF.

The rearrangement uses TRBV7-3 and TRBJ2-3; 13 bases are shared with TRBD2. V lost 5 bases to trimming and J lost 3 bases; unmatched junction nucleotides: 5. The CDR3 is made up of 16 amino acids. Germline CDR1 SGHTA, CDR2 FQGTGA. The CDR3 spells CASSPGTSGATDTQYF. As DNA, the CDR3 is TGTGCCAGCAGCCCTGGGACTAGCGGGGCAACAGATACGCAGTATTTT.

This clone was seen only once. The chain couples TRBV7-3 to TRBJ2-6, with D uncertain. Trimming took off 3 bases at V and 12 bases at J, with 12 bases between the two ends. The CDR3 runs 13 residues. CDR1 SGHTA and CDR2 FQGTGA come from the germline V gene. DNA for the CDR3: TGTGCCAGCAGCTTCCAGAGAGATGCCGTCCTGACTTTC. Translating it yields CASSFQRDAVLTF. The full variable domain, rest sourced from reference TRBV7-3 and TRBJ2-6, is GAGVSQTPSNKVTEKGKYVELRCDPISGHTALYWYRQSLGQGPEFLIYFQGTGAADDSGLPNDRFFAVRPEGSVSTLKIQRTERGDSAVYLCASSFQRDAVLTFGAGSRLTVL.

The chain has TRBV25-1 and TRBJ1-2, with D possibly matching TRBD1 (6 bases). The CDR3 runs 15 residues. Looked up from germline, CDR1 is MGHDK and CDR2 is SYGVNS. V lost 0 bases to trimming and J lost 3 bases, with 11 bases between them. CDR3 DNA sequence: TGTGCCAGCAGTGAATATGGAGGGGGTGACTATGGCTACACCTTC. This gives the protein CASSEYGGGDYGYTF.

V and J are TRBV6-5 and TRBJ2-7; TRBD2 agrees at 8 bases. J gave up 1 base and V 7 bases, and 9 bases lay outside the gene matches. CDR1 is MNHEY and CDR2 is SVGAGI in the germline V gene. This CDR3 comprises 15 residues. Here the CDR3 reads CASKRLAGPSYEQYV. CDR3 DNA sequence: TGTGCCAGCAAGAGGCTAGCGGGTCCTTCCTACGAGCAGTACGTC.

This chain uses TRBV4-2 with TRBJ2-1, with D perhaps matching TRBD2 (5 bases). The CDR3 has 16 residues. V was cut by 5 bases and J by 1 base, with 15 bases left in between. The germline CDR1 and CDR2 sequences are LGHNA and YNFKEQ. In nucleotides, the CDR3 is TGTGCCAGCAGCAGAAGGGAGCCCGCTTCCTACAATGAGCAGTTCTTC. Protein: CASSRREPASYNEQFF.

The rearrangement links TRBV5-1 to TRBJ1-6; D is perhaps TRBD1 (5 bases). CDR3 size: 15 residues. Germline V CDR1 and CDR2: SGHRS, YFSETQ. V was shortened by 3 bases and J by 10 bases, with 17 bases between the two germline ends. CDR3 loop: CASSSGGGASSPLHF. CDR3 sequence (DNA): TGCGCCAGCAGCTCCGGAGGCGGGGCTAGCTCACCCCTCCACTTT.

CDR3 sequence reads: CASSRWGGQGPTATNEKLFF. CDR3 coding DNA: TGCGCCAGCAGCCGGTGGGGGGGACAAGGCCCAACTGCAACTAATGAAAAACTGTTTTTT. The chain has TRBV4-3 and TRBJ1-4; D may be TRBD1 (6 bases). Germline CDR1 is LGHNA and CDR2 is YSLEER. CDR3 length: 20 residues. Trimming pared 4 bases from V and 0 bases from J, leaving 24 bases between.

The V call is TRBV19, the J call TRBJ2-1, with D perhaps assigned TRBD1 or TRBD2 (6 bases each). The CDR3 is made up of 13 amino acids. CDR1 and CDR2 (germline): LNHDA, SQIVND (reference sequence). V lost 8 bases, J lost 6 bases, and 14 bases lay in between. The CDR3: CASRDGGRNEQFF. The CDR3 coding sequence is TGTGCCAGTCGCGACGGGGGCCGCAATGAGCAGTTCTTC.

This clone was seen a single time. The chain employs TRBV19 and TRBJ2-1, with 9 nucleotides matching TRBD2. CDR3 size: 16 residues. The V segment lost 3 bases and the J segment 5 bases; nucleotides outside the gene matches: 8. The V gene's germline CDR1 is LNHDA and CDR2 SQIVND (reference sequence). The CDR3 sequence is CASSILSGSSNNEQFF. CDR3 in DNA: TGTGCCAGTAGTATTCTTAGCGGGAGTTCTAACAATGAGCAGTTCTTC.

V gene TRBV9 combines with J gene TRBJ1-1; 7 bases map to TRBD1. Germline assignment: CDR1 SGDLS and CDR2 YYNGEE. V lost 4 bases to trimming and J lost 5 bases; unmatched junction nucleotides: 8. The CDR3 length is 14 residues. The CDR3, as DNA: TGTGCCAGCAGCAGAGGGGGCGCGAAGACTGAAGCTTTCTTT. This gives the protein CASSRGGAKTEAFF.

This sequence joins TRBV4-3 and TRBJ2-1, with 13 positions matching TRBD2. Germline V gives CDR1 LGHNA, CDR2 YSLEER. The V and J ends lost 2 bases and 0 bases, in that order; junction bases with no gene match: 10. The CDR3 has 20 amino acids. CDR3 DNA: TGCGCCAGCAGCCAACAGACTAGCGGGGGGTTGTTAAGCTCCTACAATGAGCAGTTCTTC. Protein product: CASSQQTSGGLLSSYNEQFF.

The V gene is TRBV4-2, the J gene TRBJ2-3, with TRBD2 identical over 11 bases. The CDR3 is 19 amino acids. Germline CDR1 reads LGHNA; CDR2 reads YNFKEQ. The ends lost 4 bases at V and 6 bases at J; junction bases unmatched: 18. The CDR3: CASSRGVAGGGLPGDTQYF. The CDR3 DNA follows: TGTGCCAGCAGCCGAGGAGTAGCGGGAGGGGGACTACCAGGCGATACGCAGTATTTT.